This T cell receptor (beta chain) was retrieved from a study of glioma-infiltrating T cells. The iRepertoire nested amplicon-rescue multiplex PCR amplified TCR alpha and beta CDR3s from RNA. For one-step reverse transcription and amplification, 100-400 ng of tissue mRNA or PBMC total RNA was used. TCRdb re-called the multiplex PCR reads with MiXCR, one entry per CDR3 protein. The sample has 150,000 or so distinct CDR3 sequences, about two fifths seen once. This CDR3 has 14 residues. Trimming cost V 6 bases and J 5 bases, with 14 bases left between them. The germline V gene has CDR1 MNHEY and CDR2 SMNVEV (reference sequence).

This chain uses TRBV27 with TRBJ2-1, with D possibly called TRBD1 or TRBD2 (5 bases each). The sequenced material came from glioma tissue, nonneoplastic brain tissue, or PBMCs (not recorded which). The source of this sequence is a human donor with low-grade glioma or glioblastoma, undergoing nonglioma brain surgery, or in good health (not recorded which). This chain's CDR3 is CASRNPGRDNEQFF. The CDR3 bases are TGTGCCAGCAGAAATCCGGGACGCGACAATGAGCAGTTCTTC.